This T cell receptor (beta chain) was sequenced for a study of naive and memory T cell subsets. The study's findings and limits: Expression changes during T cell differentiation may affect RNA-based TCR counts. Especially in CD8 cells, naive repertoires contained a few larger clonotypes, possibly CD45RA-re-expressing memory cells.

Two oligonucleotides, mixed equimolar, formed the beta constant-region primer covering TRBC1 and TRBC2. The cDNA 3' end received a ligated single-stranded oligonucleotide carrying the SP2 primer and a 12-nucleotide UMI. MiXCR was run by TCRdb on the UMI-ligation and nested PCR reads, yielding one entry per CDR3 protein. The table includes 120,000 to 150,000 distinct CDR3 sequences, approximately 17% detected once. This clonotype appeared a few times. Its matching antigen is unknown. Cells stained for CD3, CD4, CD8, CD45RA and CD27 were sorted into four subsets. CDR3 length: 17 residues. Germline CDR1 reads ENHRY; CDR2 reads SYGVKD. V was clipped by 3 bases and J by 0 bases, with 15 bases between them.

The sequence came from a human donor in good health. The material sequenced was naive CD4+ T cells from blood. The rearrangement links TRBV10-3 to TRBJ1-3; D is uncertain. CDR3 in amino acids: CAISDPGRPSSGNTIYF. The CDR3 region has the DNA TGTGCCATCAGTGATCCGGGCCGGCCGTCCTCTGGAAACACCATATATTTT.